Listed here are 25 T cell receptor beta chains from one sample, sequenced in a study of shared clonotypes between healthy human individuals. Clones were sequenced by immunoSEQ multiplex PCR, and TCRdb holds only the in-frame ones, with some missing. The sample carries about 470,000 clones, 70% to 80% recorded once. The specimen sequenced was PBMCs. The receptors stem from a woman aged 40 to 50 in good health. Some clones in this sample may be carry-over from other donors' samples.

The rearrangement joins TRBV28 to TRBJ2-7, with unresolved D. The ends were cut back, 6 bases at V and 0 bases at J, with 12 bases in the middle. The CDR3 is made up of 14 amino acids. CDR1 is MDHEN, CDR2 SYDVKM, per germline. CDR3 in amino acids: CASRRTVSSYEQYF. CDR3 nucleotides: TGTGCCAGCAGAAGGACGGTTAGCTCCTACGAGCAGTACTTC.

The gene calls are TRBV19 and TRBJ2-2; D assignment may be TRBD1 or TRBD2 (5 bases each). Germline V gene lookup returns CDR1 LNHDA and CDR2 SQIVND (reference sequence). The CDR3 sequence is 15 residues long. V was pared by 3 bases and J by 5 bases, with 13 bases between. CDR3 protein: CASSIGDGETGELFF. CDR3 nucleotide sequence: TGTGCCAGTAGTATTGGGGACGGGGAAACCGGGGAGCTGTTTTTT.

This sequence joins TRBV5-1 and TRBJ2-7, with 9 bases that match TRBD2. Germline trimming cut 3 bases from V and 4 bases from J; bases unmatched to any gene: 2. The CDR3 loop spans 13 amino acids. Per the germline V gene, CDR1 is SGHRS and CDR2 is YFSETQ. CDR3 sequence: CASSYSGRYEQYF. The CDR3 DNA is TGCGCCAGCAGCTATAGCGGGAGATACGAGCAGTACTTC.

The V call is TRBV6-5, the J call TRBJ2-1, with 7 bases that match TRBD1. Germline V gene data show CDR1 as MNHEY and CDR2 as SVGAGI. The junction had 9 bases not matched to a gene; V was cut back by 5 bases and J by 5 bases. This CDR3 comprises 15 residues. The CDR3 loop reads CASSRPGTVDNEQFF. CDR3 DNA sequence: TGTGCCAGCAGTCGACCCGGGACAGTCGACAATGAGCAGTTCTTC.

V and J are TRBV28 and TRBJ2-6; the D is unclear. CDR3 length: 13 residues. Germline V gene sequence: CDR1 MDHEN, CDR2 SYDVKM. With 7 bases removed from V and 0 bases from J, the gap between germline ends came to 4 bases. CDR3 nucleotide sequence: TGTGCCAGCATCAACTCTGGGGCCAACGTCCTGACTTTC. It is translated as CASINSGANVLTF.

To note about this clone: Other DNA sequences from this sample encode an identical CDR3 as well. The chain joins TRBV19 to TRBJ2-5, with TRBD1 matching 9 bases. The CDR3 has 13 residues. V was pared by 5 bases and J by 5 bases, with 3 bases of the junction left unmatched. Germline CDR1 and CDR2: LNHDA and SQIVND (reference sequence). This CDR3 is CASSPDRGETQYF. CDR3 in DNA: TGTGCCAGTAGTCCCGACAGGGGGGAGACCCAGTACTTC.

This chain connects TRBV6-5 to TRBJ1-2, with D possibly being TRBD1 (5 bases). The CDR3 is 14 amino acids. Trimming took off 2 bases at V and 4 bases at J, with 11 bases between the two ends. Germline V lookup: CDR1 MNHEY, CDR2 SVGAGI. The DNA for the CDR3 is TGTGCCAGCAGTTACCGAGGGGCGGTCTATGGCTACACCTTC. This encodes CASSYRGAVYGYTF.

The chain carries TRBV28 and TRBJ2-5; D unclear. The CDR3 consists of 12 residues. Looked up from germline, CDR1 is MDHEN and CDR2 is SYDVKM. V was clipped by 4 bases and J by 4 bases, with 7 bases between them. The CDR3 protein is CASSSPTETQYF. CDR3 sequence (DNA): TGTGCCAGCAGTTCCCCCACAGAGACCCAGTACTTC.

Comments on this clone: Distinct nucleotide sequences in the sample also encode this CDR3. The CDR3 region is CASSFPGSYNEQFF. The CDR3, as DNA: TGTGCCAGCAGTTTCCCGGGCTCCTACAATGAGCAGTTCTTC. The chain carries TRBV28 and TRBJ2-1; D unresolved. V lost 3 bases and J 0 bases, leaving 6 bases between the germline ends. CDR1 MDHEN and CDR2 SYDVKM come from the germline V gene. The CDR3 sequence is 14 residues long.

This clone was seen repeatedly, ten times or more. The rearrangement uses TRBV28 and TRBJ1-2, with D unclear. The V and J ends lost 7 bases and 8 bases respectively, with 17 bases between them. The CDR3 sequence is 13 residues long. Germline V gene sequence: CDR1 MDHEN, CDR2 SYDVKM. The CDR3 here is CASKFSLQGGYTF. Here the CDR3 DNA reads TGTGCCAGCAAGTTTTCCCTCCAAGGGGGCTACACCTTC.

This chain joins TRBV11-3 and TRBJ2-5, with unresolved D. Trimming took off 1 base at V and 3 bases at J, with 6 bases between the two ends. The length of the CDR3 is 13 residues. Germline V gene data show CDR1 as SGHNT and CDR2 as YENEEA. Here the CDR3 DNA reads TGTGCCAGCAGCTTAGCTGGGAAAGAGACCCAGTACTTC. Encoded protein: CASSLAGKETQYF.

The V gene is TRBV30, the J gene TRBJ1-2; D gene unclear. The CDR3 contains 13 residues. Germline loops: CDR1 GTSNPN, CDR2 SVGIG (reference sequence). Trimming took 0 bases from V and 3 from J, leaving 8 bases between them. The CDR3 DNA is TGTGCCTGGAGTGTAGCGCTACACTATGGCTACACCTTC. Translation: CAWSVALHYGYTF.

The V and J genes are TRBV9 and TRBJ1-5; TRBD1 agrees at 10 bases. Germline assignment: CDR1 SGDLS and CDR2 YYNGEE. The CDR3 runs to 15 residues. J gave up 1 base and V 3 bases, and 1 base lay outside the gene matches. In DNA, the CDR3 is TGTGCCAGCAGCGCGGGACAGGGGAGCAATCAGCCCCAGCATTTT. It translates to CASSAGQGSNQPQHF.

The J gene is TRBJ1-2, the V gene TRBV10-3; a weak D match, TRBD1 (5 bases). The CDR3 extends over 13 amino acids. Trimming took off 2 bases at V and 8 bases at J, with 12 bases between the two ends. Germline assignment: CDR1 ENHRY and CDR2 SYGVKD. CDR3 nucleotides: TGTGCCATCAGTGAGGGCAGGGAGTCGGGCTACACCTTC. It specifies CAISEGRESGYTF.

This clone has a single count. The rearrangement joins TRBV19 to TRBJ2-1; D is possibly TRBD1 (6 bases). The V gene lost 4 bases and the J gene lost 8 bases, with 27 bases spanning the gap. The length of the CDR3 is 18 residues. CDR1 LNHDA and CDR2 SQIVND come from the germline V gene (reference sequence). CDR3 protein: CASSNRDNPGVWMDEQFF. In DNA form, the CDR3 reads TGTGCCAGTAGTAACCGGGACAACCCCGGCGTGTGGATGGATGAGCAGTTCTTC. Full variable domain (remainder filled in from reference TRBV19 and TRBJ2-1): DGGITQSPKYLFRKEGQNVTLSCEQNLNHDAMYWYRQDPGQGLRLIYYSQIVNDFQKGDIAEGYSVSREKKESFPLTVTSAQKNPTAFYLCASSNRDNPGVWMDEQFFGPGTRLTVL.

The J gene is TRBJ1-1, the V gene TRBV19; 9 positions agree with TRBD1. V was pared by 10 bases and J by 5 bases, with 11 bases of the junction left unmatched. The germline V gene encodes CDR1 LNHDA and CDR2 SQIVND (reference sequence). The CDR3 runs to 14 residues. The CDR3: CATHPGTGRTEAFF. The CDR3 bases are TGTGCCACCCATCCCGGGACAGGGCGGACTGAAGCTTTCTTT.

The chain recombines TRBV4-1 with TRBJ2-7; 10 nucleotides agree with TRBD2. Germline values: CDR1 MGHRA, CDR2 YSYEKL. The CDR3 length is 17 residues. The V and J ends lost 4 bases and 0 bases, in that order; junction bases with no gene match: 9. For the CDR3, the DNA is TGCGCCAGCAGCCCAGCCTCCGGGACTAGCGCCTCCTACGAGCAGTACTTC. As protein: CASSPASGTSASYEQYF.

V is TRBV18 and J is TRBJ2-7; 10 positions match TRBD2. This CDR3 contains 13 residues. After removal of 5 bases from V and 3 bases from J, the junction contained 1 base not matched to a gene. In germline, CDR1 is KGHSH, CDR2 LQKENI. DNA for the CDR3: TGTGCCAGCTCAGGACTAGCGGACTACGAGCAGTACTTC. It yields the protein CASSGLADYEQYF.

The rearrangement links TRBV6-1 to TRBJ2-1; no clear D. This CDR3 contains 16 residues. Germline V gene lookup returns CDR1 MNHNS and CDR2 SASEGT. Deletions cut 0 bases from V and 0 bases from J, with 9 bases between. The CDR3 region is CASSEALSSSYNEQFF. CDR3 sequence (DNA): TGTGCCAGCAGTGAAGCGCTGTCTAGCTCCTACAATGAGCAGTTCTTC.

This sequence joins TRBV2 and TRBJ2-3; 8 positions agree with TRBD1. Germline CDR1 and CDR2: SNHLY and FYNNEI. Losses at the gene ends were 7 bases for V and 0 bases for J; bases not matched to a gene: 6. This CDR3 has 15 amino acids. The CDR3, as DNA: TGTGCCAGCACCCCGGACAGGGCTAGCACAGATACGCAGTATTTT. Translating it yields CASTPDRASTDTQYF.

This clone was counted once. The chain links TRBV19 to TRBJ2-7; D might be TRBD1 or TRBD2, each matching 5 bases. This CDR3 has 14 residues. Germline CDR1 is LNHDA and CDR2 is SQIVND (reference sequence). V shed 8 bases and J shed 1 base, with 15 bases lying between them. The CDR3 nucleotides read TGTGCCAGTTCCCTGGGGGACGGTTCCTACGAGCAGTACTTC. Its translation is CASSLGDGSYEQYF.

The chain combines TRBV6-1 with TRBJ1-2; 9 bases fit TRBD1. The germline gives CDR1 MNHNS, CDR2 SASEGT. The CDR3 extends over 14 amino acids. J was trimmed by 6 bases and V by 6 bases; bases with no gene match: 8. CDR3 DNA sequence: TGTGCCAGCAGCACGGGACAGGGAGAGCATGGCTACACCTTC. This encodes CASSTGQGEHGYTF.

This clone came up once. V and J are TRBV5-1 and TRBJ2-3; 9 positions match TRBD1. V trimming: 4 bases; J trimming: 2 bases; junction bases outside the gene matches: 5. The CDR3 length is 15 residues. The germline V gene encodes CDR1 SGHRS and CDR2 YFSETQ. The DNA of the CDR3 is TGCGCCAGCAGCCTCCGGGACAGGGACACAGATACGCAGTATTTT. Its translation: CASSLRDRDTDTQYF.

This clone was seen ten or more times. The chain is built from TRBV15 and TRBJ1-6, with D unresolved. Trimming left V 0 bases short and J 10 bases short, with 7 bases between. The CDR3 contains 13 residues. CDR1 is LNHNV and CDR2 is YYDKDF in the germline V gene (reference sequence). CDR3 sequence: CATSRERRSPLHF. For the CDR3, the DNA is TGTGCCACCAGCAGAGAACGTCGGTCACCCCTCCACTTT.

The CDR3 DNA reads as TGTGCCAGCAGTTACTCAGTGGCGCTGACGAATCAGCCCCAGCATTTT. Residues: CASSYSVALTNQPQHF. V gene TRBV6-6 combines with J gene TRBJ1-5; D gene unclear. Germline V gene sequence: CDR1 MNHNY, CDR2 SVGAGI (reference sequence). The CDR3 runs 16 residues. Trimming removed 0 bases from V and 4 bases from J, with 13 bases in between.